Sequencing of this TCR beta chain was carried out in a study of blood T cell repertoires in COVID-19 (dated by TCRdb to 2020 to 2022). The study in broad terms: The collaborator samples originated in the United States, Italy and Spain and spanned the acute and convalescent phases of COVID-19. The prospective study material was composed of cDNA or gDNA derived from T cells, B-cell-depleted T cells, or PBMCs. Deeply sampled blood TCRbeta repertoires from subjects exposed to, actively infected with, or recovered from COVID-19 were included in the dataset. The sample metadata nearly always contained a de-identified subject ID, COVID-19 status, age in years and sex. Samples were obtained from the ongoing ImmuneRACE study (first 160 participants) and from over 1,000 subjects provided by 6 global collaborators. The repertoires were released in a freely available public database intended as a resource for research on the immune response to SARS-CoV-2. HLA class I and class II types, where available, came from metadata supplied by the sample provider rather than from assay-based typing.

Broad study findings and their caveats: Clinical and demographic metadata were provided uncurated, with the amount varying by source and participant.

At one collaborating source in Seattle, patients were enrolled during active infection and were followed longitudinally through the course of disease. The collaborating institutions used their own protocols to collect whole blood in K2EDTA tubes. Collaborator samples were shipped for TCRbeta analysis as frozen whole blood, isolated PBMCs, or DNA extracted from either sample type. TCRbeta CDR3 regions were amplified from genomic DNA using the immunoSEQ Assay, a bias-controlled multiplex PCR. For the original study's pipeline: The number of nucleated cells in each sample was estimated from the amplification of reference gene primers within the assay. To quantify the absolute abundance of each unique TCRbeta CDR3 rearrangement, sequence reads were collapsed and filtered. For each sample, productive Simpson clonality was calculated as the square root of Simpson's diversity index over productive rearrangements. Drawn from immuneACCESS, this table holds only the in-frame rearrangements with V and J called that TCRdb kept. Clones are partly lost; checked studies trace under half to an unresolved V gene and leave the rest unexplained. The D gene and trimming were derived from the DNA, and the V and J assignments and clone size from that table. This sample has some 170,000 clones in its table, and approximately 95% of those were observed once. Clones ranked in the top ten supply around 2% of the sample.

Comment on this clone: Its target antigen remains unknown. No much larger clone is present one base from it, and per-base qualities are unavailable.

The sequence was obtained from a woman aged 60-70 years with COVID-19, enrolled during active disease. The sequencing sample was made of peripheral blood.

The CDR3 amino acid sequence is: CASSYFLGAMNTEAFF. The nucleotides read TGTGCCAGCAGTTATTTTTTGGGGGCCATGAACACTGAAGCTTTCTTT. The chain was built from TRBV6-5 and TRBJ1-1, and TRBD1 may be the D gene, going by 6 matching bases. Including cysteine and phenylalanine, the CDR3 has 16 amino acids. Only CDR3 DNA remains: 48 bases, in frame from the first base. V drops 3 bases and J drops 0 bases, leaving 14 bases in between. CDR1 is given as MNHEY and CDR2 as SVGAGI, both from the germline V gene.